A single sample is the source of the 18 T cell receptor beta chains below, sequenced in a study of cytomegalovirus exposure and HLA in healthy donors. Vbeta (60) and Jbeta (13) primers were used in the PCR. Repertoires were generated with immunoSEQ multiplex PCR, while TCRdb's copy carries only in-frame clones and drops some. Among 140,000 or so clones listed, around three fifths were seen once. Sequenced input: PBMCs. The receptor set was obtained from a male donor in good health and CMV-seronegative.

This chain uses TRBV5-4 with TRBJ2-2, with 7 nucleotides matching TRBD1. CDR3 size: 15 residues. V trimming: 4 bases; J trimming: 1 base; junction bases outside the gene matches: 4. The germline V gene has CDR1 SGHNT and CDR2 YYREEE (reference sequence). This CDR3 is CASSIWTGNTGELFF. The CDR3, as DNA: TGTGCCAGCAGCATATGGACAGGGAACACCGGGGAGCTGTTTTTT.

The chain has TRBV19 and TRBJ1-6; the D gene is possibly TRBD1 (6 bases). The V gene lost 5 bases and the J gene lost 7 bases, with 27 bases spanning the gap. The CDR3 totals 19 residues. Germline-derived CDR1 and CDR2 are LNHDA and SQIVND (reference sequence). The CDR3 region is CASSAGDGVPTGQNSPLHF. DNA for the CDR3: TGTGCCAGTAGTGCCGGGGACGGAGTCCCCACGGGACAAAATTCACCCCTCCACTTT.

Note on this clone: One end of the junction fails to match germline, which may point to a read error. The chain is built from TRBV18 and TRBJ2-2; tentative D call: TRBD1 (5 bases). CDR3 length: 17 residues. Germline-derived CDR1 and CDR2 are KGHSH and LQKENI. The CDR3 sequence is CASSPPLAQSDTRELFF. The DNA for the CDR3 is TGTGCCAGCTCACCCCCTCTCGCACAGTCGGACACCCGGGAGCTGTTTTTT.

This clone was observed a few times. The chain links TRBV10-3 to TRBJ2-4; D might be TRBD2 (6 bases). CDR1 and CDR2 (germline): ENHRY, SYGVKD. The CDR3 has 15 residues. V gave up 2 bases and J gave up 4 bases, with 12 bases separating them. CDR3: CAISEGAGLKNIQYF. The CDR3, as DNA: TGTGCCATCAGTGAGGGCGCAGGACTAAAAAACATTCAGTACTTC.

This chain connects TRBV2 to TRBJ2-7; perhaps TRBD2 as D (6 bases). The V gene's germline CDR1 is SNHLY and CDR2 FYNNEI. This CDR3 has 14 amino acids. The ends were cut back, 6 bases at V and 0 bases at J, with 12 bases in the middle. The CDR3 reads CASRTRTNSYEQYF. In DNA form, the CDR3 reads TGTGCCAGCAGGACCAGGACTAACTCCTACGAGCAGTACTTC.

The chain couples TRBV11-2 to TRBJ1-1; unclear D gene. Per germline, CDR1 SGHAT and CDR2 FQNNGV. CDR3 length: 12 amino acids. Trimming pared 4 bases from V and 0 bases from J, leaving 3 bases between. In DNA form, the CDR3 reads TGTGCCAGCAGCTATATGAACACTGAAGCTTTCTTT. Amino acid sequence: CASSYMNTEAFF.

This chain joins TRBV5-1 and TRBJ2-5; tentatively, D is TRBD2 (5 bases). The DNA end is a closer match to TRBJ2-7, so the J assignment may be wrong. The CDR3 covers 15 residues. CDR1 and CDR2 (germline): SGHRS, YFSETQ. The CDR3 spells CASSPGLLNSYEQYF. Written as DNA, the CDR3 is TGCGCCAGCAGCCCAGGACTTCTAAACTCCTACGAGCAGTACTTC.

CDR3 protein: CASSRLAGGQETQYF. The CDR3 DNA is TGTGCCAGCAGCCGACTAGCGGGGGGCCAAGAGACCCAGTACTTC. The chain combines TRBV6-5 with TRBJ2-5, with TRBD2 identical over 13 bases. The CDR3 covers 15 residues. In germline, CDR1 is MNHEY, CDR2 SVGAGI. Losses at the gene ends were 6 bases for V and 1 base for J; bases not matched to a gene: 2.

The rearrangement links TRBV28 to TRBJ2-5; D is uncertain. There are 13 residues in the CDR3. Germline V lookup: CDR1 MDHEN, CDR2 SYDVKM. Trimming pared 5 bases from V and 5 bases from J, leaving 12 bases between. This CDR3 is CASSIRIQETQYF. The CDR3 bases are TGTGCCAGCAGTATCAGGATTCAGGAGACCCAGTACTTC.

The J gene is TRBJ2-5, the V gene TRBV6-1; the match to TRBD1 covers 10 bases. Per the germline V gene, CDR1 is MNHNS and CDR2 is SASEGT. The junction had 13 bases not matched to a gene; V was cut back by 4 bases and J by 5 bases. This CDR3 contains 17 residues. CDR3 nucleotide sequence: TGTGCCAGCAGTGTTCGCACCAGACAGGGGGCGGTGGAGACCCAGTACTTC. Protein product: CASSVRTRQGAVETQYF.

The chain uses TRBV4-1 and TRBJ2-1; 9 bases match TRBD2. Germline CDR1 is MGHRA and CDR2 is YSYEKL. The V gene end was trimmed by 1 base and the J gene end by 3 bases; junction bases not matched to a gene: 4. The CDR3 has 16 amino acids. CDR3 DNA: TGCGCCAGCAGCCAAGCCAGCGGGGGGCACTACAATGAGCAGTTCTTC. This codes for CASSQASGGHYNEQFF.

The CDR3 spells CASSLTTDRLNTEAFF. CDR3 in DNA: TGTGCCAGCAGCTTGACAACTGACAGGCTGAACACTGAAGCTTTCTTT. The chain uses TRBV5-6 and TRBJ1-1; weak D call: TRBD1 (6 bases). Germline V gene lookup returns CDR1 SGHDT and CDR2 YYEEEE. The V gene lost 1 base and the J gene lost 0 bases, with 13 bases spanning the gap. The CDR3 consists of 16 residues.

CDR3 in amino acids: CASSLQNTETQYF. Here the CDR3 DNA reads TGTGCCAGCAGCTTACAGAACACGGAGACCCAGTACTTC. This chain joins TRBV7-3 and TRBJ2-5; D is undetermined. Germline V lookup: CDR1 SGHTA, CDR2 FQGTGA. V lost 2 bases, J lost 5 bases, and 9 bases lay in between. The CDR3 consists of 13 residues.

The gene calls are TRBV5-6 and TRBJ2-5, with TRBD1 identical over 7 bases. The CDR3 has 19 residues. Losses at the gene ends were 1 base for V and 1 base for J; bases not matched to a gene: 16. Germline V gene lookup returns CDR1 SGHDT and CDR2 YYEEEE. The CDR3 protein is CASSLRQGVIRPPQETQYF. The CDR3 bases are TGTGCCAGCAGCTTGCGCCAGGGGGTAATCCGCCCGCCCCAAGAGACCCAGTACTTC.

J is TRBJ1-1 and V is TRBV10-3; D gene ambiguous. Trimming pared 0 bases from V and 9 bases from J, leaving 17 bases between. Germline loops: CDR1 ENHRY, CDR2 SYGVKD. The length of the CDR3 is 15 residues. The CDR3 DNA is TGTGCCATCAGTGAGTCGGGCGGGCGGGGTTCTCAAGCTTTCTTT. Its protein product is CAISESGGRGSQAFF.

CDR3 sequence: CASSPGGLAQETQYF. CDR3 nucleotides: TGTGCCAGCAGCCCGGGAGGACTAGCGCAAGAGACCCAGTACTTC. The chain carries TRBV11-3 and TRBJ2-5; 9 positions match TRBD2. V lost 5 bases to trimming and J lost 2 bases; unmatched junction nucleotides: 6. CDR3 length equals 15 residues. Germline CDR1 and CDR2: SGHNT and YENEEA.

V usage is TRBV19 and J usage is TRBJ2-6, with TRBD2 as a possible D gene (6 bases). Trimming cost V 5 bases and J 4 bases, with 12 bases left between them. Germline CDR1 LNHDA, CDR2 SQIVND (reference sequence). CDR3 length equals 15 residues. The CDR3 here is CASSAGGLGANVLTF. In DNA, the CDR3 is TGTGCCAGTAGTGCCGGAGGGCTGGGGGCCAACGTCCTGACTTTC.

CDR3 bases: TGTGCCAGCAGCCCCAGGTGGGGGCGTGTTCGCACAGATACGCAGTATTTT. This gives the protein CASSPRWGRVRTDTQYF. The chain employs TRBV11-2 and TRBJ2-3, with D possibly TRBD1 on 6 matching bases. V was cut by 5 bases and J by 1 base, with 19 bases left in between. Germline V gene lookup returns CDR1 SGHAT and CDR2 FQNNGV. This CDR3 has 17 residues. The full variable domain, rest sourced from reference TRBV11-2 and TRBJ2-3, is EAGVAQSPRYKIIEKRQSVAFWCNPISGHATLYWYQQILGQGPKLLIQFQNNGVVDDSQLPKDRFSAERLKGVDSTLKIQPAKLEDSAVYLCASSPRWGRVRTDTQYFGPGTRLTVL.